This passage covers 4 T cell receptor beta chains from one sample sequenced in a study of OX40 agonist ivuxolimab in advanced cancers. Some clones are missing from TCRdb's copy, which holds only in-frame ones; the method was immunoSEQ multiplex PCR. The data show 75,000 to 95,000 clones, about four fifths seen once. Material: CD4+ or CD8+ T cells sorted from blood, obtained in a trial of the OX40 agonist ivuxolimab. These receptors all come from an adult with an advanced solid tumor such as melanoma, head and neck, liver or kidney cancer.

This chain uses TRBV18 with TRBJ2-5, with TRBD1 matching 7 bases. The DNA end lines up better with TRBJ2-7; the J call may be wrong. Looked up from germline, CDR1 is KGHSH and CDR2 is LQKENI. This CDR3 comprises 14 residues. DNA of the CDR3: TGTGCCAGCTCCCCCGGGACAGCTTCCTACGAGCAGTACTTC. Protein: CASSPGTASYEQYF.

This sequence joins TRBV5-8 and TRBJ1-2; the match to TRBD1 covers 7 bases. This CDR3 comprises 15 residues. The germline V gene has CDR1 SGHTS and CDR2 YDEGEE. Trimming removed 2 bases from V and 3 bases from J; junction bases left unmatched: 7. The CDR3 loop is CASSFGQAGYYGYTF. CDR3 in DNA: TGTGCCAGCAGCTTCGGACAGGCTGGGTACTATGGCTACACCTTC.

The chain's CDR3 is CASSRSSGGYQPQHF. CDR3 sequence (DNA): TGTGCCAGCAGTAGGAGCTCGGGGGGTTATCAGCCCCAGCATTTT. The chain combines TRBV6-1 with TRBJ1-5; tentatively, D is TRBD1 (5 bases). The CDR3 is made up of 15 amino acids. CDR1 MNHNS and CDR2 SASEGT come from the germline V gene. The ends were cut back, 5 bases at V and 5 bases at J, with 16 bases in the middle.

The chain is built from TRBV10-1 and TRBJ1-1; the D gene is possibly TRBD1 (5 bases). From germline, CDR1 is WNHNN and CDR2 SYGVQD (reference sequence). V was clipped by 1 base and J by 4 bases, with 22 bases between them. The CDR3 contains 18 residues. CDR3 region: CASSEYRTDNLGSTEAFF. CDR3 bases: TGCGCCAGCAGTGAGTATCGGACGGACAACCTAGGGAGCACTGAAGCTTTCTTT.